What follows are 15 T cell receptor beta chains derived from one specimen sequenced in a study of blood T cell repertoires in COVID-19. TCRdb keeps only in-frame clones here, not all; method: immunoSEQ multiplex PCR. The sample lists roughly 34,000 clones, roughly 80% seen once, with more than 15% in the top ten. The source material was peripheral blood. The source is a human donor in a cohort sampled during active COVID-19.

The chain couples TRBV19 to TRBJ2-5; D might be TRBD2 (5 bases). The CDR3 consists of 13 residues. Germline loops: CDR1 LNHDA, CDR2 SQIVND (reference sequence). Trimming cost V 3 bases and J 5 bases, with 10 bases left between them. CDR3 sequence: CASSIGPGETQYF. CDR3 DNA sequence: TGTGCCAGTAGTATCGGGCCGGGGGAGACCCAGTACTTC. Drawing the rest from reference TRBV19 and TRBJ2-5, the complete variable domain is DGGITQSPKYLFRKEGQNVTLSCEQNLNHDAMYWYRQDPGQGLRLIYYSQIVNDFQKGDIAEGYSVSREKKESFPLTVTSAQKNPTAFYLCASSIGPGETQYFGPGTRLLVL.

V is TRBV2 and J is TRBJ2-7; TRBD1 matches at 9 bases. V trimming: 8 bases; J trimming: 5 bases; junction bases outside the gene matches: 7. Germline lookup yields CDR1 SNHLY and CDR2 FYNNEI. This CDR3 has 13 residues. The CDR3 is CASAWTGDHEQYF. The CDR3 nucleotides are TGTGCCAGCGCCTGGACAGGGGACCACGAGCAGTACTTC.

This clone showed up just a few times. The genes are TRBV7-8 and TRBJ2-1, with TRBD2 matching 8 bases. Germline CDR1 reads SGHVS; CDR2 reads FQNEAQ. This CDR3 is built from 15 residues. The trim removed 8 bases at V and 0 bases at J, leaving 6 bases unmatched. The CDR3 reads CASLVSGSSYNEQFF. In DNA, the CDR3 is TGTGCCAGCCTAGTAAGCGGGAGCTCCTACAATGAGCAGTTCTTC.

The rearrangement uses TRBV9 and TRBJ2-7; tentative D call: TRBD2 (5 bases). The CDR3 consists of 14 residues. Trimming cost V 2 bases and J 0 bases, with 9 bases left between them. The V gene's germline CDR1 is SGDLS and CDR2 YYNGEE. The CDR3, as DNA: TGTGCCAGCAGCGTTGGACTTAACTCCTACGAGCAGTACTTC. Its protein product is CASSVGLNSYEQYF.

The CDR3 sequence is CASSGGPHNEQFF. The CDR3 DNA reads TGTGCCAGCAGCGGCGGGCCACACAATGAGCAGTTCTTC. This chain uses TRBV5-4 with TRBJ2-1, with a possible D match to TRBD2 (5 bases). Trimming left V 4 bases short and J 5 bases short, with 10 bases between. The CDR3 extends over 13 amino acids. Germline assignment: CDR1 SGHNT and CDR2 YYREEE (reference sequence).

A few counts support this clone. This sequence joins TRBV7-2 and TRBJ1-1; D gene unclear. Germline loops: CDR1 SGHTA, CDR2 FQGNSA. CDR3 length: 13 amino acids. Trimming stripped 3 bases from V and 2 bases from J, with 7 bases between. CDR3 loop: CASSFNSNTEAFF. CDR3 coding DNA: TGTGCCAGCAGCTTTAACAGTAACACTGAAGCTTTCTTT.

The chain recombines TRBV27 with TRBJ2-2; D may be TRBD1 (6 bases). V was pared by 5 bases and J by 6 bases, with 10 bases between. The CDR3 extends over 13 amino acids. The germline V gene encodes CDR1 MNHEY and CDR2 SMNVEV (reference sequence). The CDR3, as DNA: TGTGCCAGCAGTAACCGACAGGCCGGGGAGCTGTTTTTT. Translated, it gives CASSNRQAGELFF.

The CDR3 sequence is CASSFDEREGTDTQYF. In DNA, the CDR3 is TGCGCCAGCAGCTTCGACGAGCGGGAGGGGACAGATACGCAGTATTTT. The chain employs TRBV5-1 and TRBJ2-3; TRBD2 agrees at 10 bases. This CDR3 is built from 16 residues. V was clipped by 2 bases and J by 3 bases; unmatched bases: 6. The germline V gene has CDR1 SGHRS and CDR2 YFSETQ.

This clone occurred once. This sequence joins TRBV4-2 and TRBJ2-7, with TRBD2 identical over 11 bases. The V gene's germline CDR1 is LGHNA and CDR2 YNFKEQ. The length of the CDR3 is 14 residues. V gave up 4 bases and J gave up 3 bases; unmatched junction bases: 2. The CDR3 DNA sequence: TGTGCCAGCAGCCCCCTAGCGGGGGGCTACGAGCAGTACTTC. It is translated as CASSPLAGGYEQYF.

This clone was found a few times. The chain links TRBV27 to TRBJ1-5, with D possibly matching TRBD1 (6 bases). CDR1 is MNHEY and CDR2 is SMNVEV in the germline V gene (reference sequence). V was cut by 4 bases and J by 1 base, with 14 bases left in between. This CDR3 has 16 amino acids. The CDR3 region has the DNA TGTGCCAGCAGTTCGGTCTACAGGGAGAGCAATCAGCCCCAGCATTTT. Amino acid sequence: CASSSVYRESNQPQHF.

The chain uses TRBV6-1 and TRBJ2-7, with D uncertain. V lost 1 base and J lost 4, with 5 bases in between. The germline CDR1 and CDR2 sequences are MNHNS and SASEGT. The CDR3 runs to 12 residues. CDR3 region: CASSEVLYEQYF. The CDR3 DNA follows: TGTGCCAGCAGTGAAGTCCTATACGAGCAGTACTTC.

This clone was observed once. This chain's CDR3 is CASSLTGNQETQYF. CDR3 sequence (DNA): TGTGCCAGCAGCTTGACAGGGAACCAAGAGACCCAGTACTTC. This rearrangement joins TRBV5-4 to TRBJ2-5; weak D call: TRBD1 (6 bases). Germline lookup yields CDR1 SGHNT and CDR2 YYREEE (reference sequence). This CDR3 is 14 amino acids long. V was cut by 1 base and J by 0 bases, with 7 bases left in between.

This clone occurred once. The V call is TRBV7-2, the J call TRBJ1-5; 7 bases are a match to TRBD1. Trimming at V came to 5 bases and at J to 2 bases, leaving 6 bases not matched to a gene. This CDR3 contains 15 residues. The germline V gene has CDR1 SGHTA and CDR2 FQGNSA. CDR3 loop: CASSTYRGGNQPQHF. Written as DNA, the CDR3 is TGTGCCAGCAGCACTTACAGGGGTGGCAATCAGCCCCAGCATTTT.

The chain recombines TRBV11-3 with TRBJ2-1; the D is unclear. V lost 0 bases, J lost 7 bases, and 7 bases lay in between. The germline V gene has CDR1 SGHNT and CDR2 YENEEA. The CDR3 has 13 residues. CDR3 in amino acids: CASSLDTGNEQFF. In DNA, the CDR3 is TGTGCCAGCAGCTTAGATACGGGTAATGAGCAGTTCTTC.

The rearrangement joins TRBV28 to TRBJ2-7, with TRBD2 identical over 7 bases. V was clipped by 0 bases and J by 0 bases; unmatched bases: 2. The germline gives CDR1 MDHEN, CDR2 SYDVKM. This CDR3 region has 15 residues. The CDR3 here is CASSLWRGYSYEQYF. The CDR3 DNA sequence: TGTGCCAGCAGTTTATGGCGGGGGTACTCCTACGAGCAGTACTTC.